This is a list of T cell receptor beta chains from one sample in a study of cytomegalovirus exposure and HLA in healthy donors. Repertoires were generated with immunoSEQ multiplex PCR, while TCRdb's copy carries only in-frame clones and drops some. The sample has some 130,000 clones; 74% are singletons. The specimen sequenced was PBMCs. The receptors shown here come from a male donor in good health and CMV-seronegative. The CDR3 runs from the conserved cysteine through the conserved F or W. Each record gives: J gene, V gene, clone size, D gene, CDR3 DNA, CDR3 protein. D genes are given only for firm matches. Rows may omit the clone size; those that give it use once, few, many or a size class.

TRBJ2-7 TRBV15 - - TGTGCCACCAGCAGAGAAGGCCCCCGACAGTGGGGCCGGTACGAGCAGTACTTC CATSREGPRQWGRYEQYF
TRBJ1-1 TRBV29-1 once - TGCAGCGTCCTGCGGGGGGCTGGAGCTTTCTTT CSVLRGAGAFF
TRBJ2-7 TRBV7-6 - - TGTGCCAGCAGCCCCCAGCAGGGGATGTTGGTGTTC CASSPQQGMLVF
TRBJ2-2 TRBV7-9 - - TGTGCCAGCAGCTTAGGGAGCAGCACCGGGGAGCTGTTTTTT CASSLGSSTGELFF
TRBJ2-7 TRBV28 - - TGTGCCAGCAGTCCACTATTCCCGTTTAACGAGCAGTACTTC CASSPLFPFNEQYF
TRBJ1-1 TRBV7-9 - - TGTGCCAGCATCCAAAATCGGGTGGGGGGGACTGAAGCTTTCTTT CASIQNRVGGTEAFF
TRBJ1-3 TRBV28 - - TGTGCCAGCAGTTTATATACAGGTATAAGAAACACCATATATTTT CASSLYTGIRNTIYF
TRBJ2-7 TRBV10-1 - TRBD1 TGCGCCAGCAGTGAGCGGGACAGACTCCCTTCCATCTACGAGCAGTACTTC CASSERDRLPSIYEQYF
TRBJ1-5 TRBV6-1 - - TGTGCCAGCAGTGAAAGCCCAGGGTTCCAGCCCCAGCATTTT CASSESPGFQPQHF
TRBJ1-4 TRBV15 - TRBD1 TGTGCCACCAGCAGAGTAGAAGGTAGTAGCGGGACAGGGGAACAGGAGGAAACTAATGAAAAACTGTTTTTT CATSRVEGSSGTGEQEETNEKLFF
TRBJ1-6 TRBV7-9 - TRBD1 TGTTCCAGCAGCTTGAAAGTGGGGACAGGGATGTCACCCCTCCACTTT CSSSLKVGTGMSPLHF
TRBJ1-2 TRBV28 - - TGTGCCAGCAGTTCCCCCTCCGGGACACATTATGGCTACACCTTC CASSSPSGTHYGYTF
TRBJ2-6 TRBV5-4 - TRBD1 TGTGCCAGCAGCTTGGGGCAGGGGGCCCTCTCTGGGGCCAACGTCCTGACTTTC CASSLGQGALSGANVLTF
TRBJ2-1 TRBV13 once - TGTGCCAGCAGCTTAGTGGTTCGAGGGACTGGCTCCTACAATGAGCAGTTCTTC CASSLVVRGTGSYNEQFF
TRBJ1-1 TRBV6-5 - TRBD1 TGTGCCAGCAGTTACGACAGGGGGAACACTGAAGCTTTCTTT CASSYDRGNTEAFF
TRBJ1-3 TRBV25-1 - - TGTGCCAGCAGTAAGGGTGGATCCCGGGATCCAGGAAACACCATATATTTT CASSKGGSRDPGNTIYF
TRBJ1-1 TRBV5-5 - - TGTGCCAGCAGGCACAGACAGTTGAACACTGAAGCTTTCTTT CASRHRQLNTEAFF
TRBJ1-2 TRBV30 - TRBD1 TGTGCCTGGAGTGTACCTGGGACAGGGGGTTCTGGCTACACCTTC CAWSVPGTGGSGYTF
TRBJ2-7 TRBV11-2 - TRBD1 TGTGCCAGCAGCTTAGCAGGGGGCGTCCGAGGAGAGCAGTACTTC CASSLAGGVRGEQYF
TRBJ2-7 TRBV14 - TRBD2 TGTGCCAGCAGCGGGACTAGCTACGAACAGTACTTC CASSGTSYEQYF
TRBJ2-1 TRBV9 - - TGTGCCAGCAGCGTACAGGGAATGGACAATGAGCAGTTCTTC CASSVQGMDNEQFF
TRBJ2-7 TRBV7-9 - - TGTGCCAGCAGCTTAGTTGGTTGGGGGGAGAGCTCCTACGAGCAGTACTTC CASSLVGWGESSYEQYF
TRBJ1-1 TRBV18 - - TGTGCCAGCTCACTACAGGGTTACACTGAAGCTTTCTTT CASSLQGYTEAFF
TRBJ1-5 TRBV4-2 - TRBD1 TGTGCCAGCAGCTTAAGATCGGGACAGGGAGGCAATCAGCCCCAGCATTTT CASSLRSGQGGNQPQHF
TRBJ2-1 TRBV29-1 - - TGCAGCGTCCTTAGCGGAGAGAGGTACAATGAGCAGTTCTTC CSVLSGERYNEQFF
TRBJ2-7 TRBV5-6 - TRBD1 TGTGCCAGCAGCCCCGGGACAGGTGCCTACGAGCAGTACTTC CASSPGTGAYEQYF
TRBJ2-7 TRBV18 - - TGTGCCAGCTCACCCGCGAGGGTATACGAGCAGTACTTC CASSPARVYEQYF
TRBJ2-1 TRBV12-5 - TRBD2 TGTGCTAGTGGTTTGTCGGGGGGAAGCGGTTCCCCCGAGCAGTTCTTC CASGLSGGSGSPEQFF
TRBJ1-1 TRBV6-6 - - TGTGCCAGCAGCGGGGGGCGGGTTGGGACTGAAGCTTTCTTT CASSGGRVGTEAFF
TRBJ2-5 TRBV9 - TRBD1 TGTGCCAGCACGTACTCGGGGACAGCCCAAGAGACCCAGTACTTC CASTYSGTAQETQYF
TRBJ2-7 TRBV6-6 - - TGTGCCAGCAGTTACTCGAGACAGGTCAGCTCCTACGAGCAGTACTTC CASSYSRQVSSYEQYF
TRBJ2-5 TRBV7-2 - TRBD2 TGTGCCAGCAGCTTAGGCAGCGGGGGGGCCCAAGAGACCCAGTACTTC CASSLGSGGAQETQYF
TRBJ1-6 TRBV10-3 - - TGTGCCATCAGTGACAGCTATAATTCACCCCTCCACTTT CAISDSYNSPLHF
TRBJ1-5 TRBV30 - - TGTGCCTGGAGTTCTGGGGGCGGTCTGCCCCAGCATTTT CAWSSGGGLPQHF
TRBJ2-2 TRBV19 - TRBD1 TGTGCCAGTAGTACAGGGGGCTCTAGCACCGGGGAGCTGTTTTTT CASSTGGSSTGELFF
TRBJ2-7 TRBV5-1 - - TGCGCCAGCACCCTGGGGGGGGCCCGGGGGGAGCAGTACTTC CASTLGGARGEQYF
TRBJ2-3 TRBV19 - TRBD2 TGTGCCAGTAGTATAGGTCTAGCGGGAGGTCCGGGTCCAGATACGCAGTATTTT CASSIGLAGGPGPDTQYF
TRBJ2-7 TRBV30 once - TGTGCCTGGAGTGTGAGACAGCCCTACGAGCAGTACTTC CAWSVRQPYEQYF
TRBJ1-1 TRBV9 - - TGTGCCAGCAGCGTAGTTACAGCTTTTAACACTGAAGCTTTCTTT CASSVVTAFNTEAFF
TRBJ2-1 TRBV9 - TRBD2 TGTGCCAGCAGCTTCTTAGCGGGGAGCTCCTACAATGAGCAGTTCTTC CASSFLAGSSYNEQFF
TRBJ2-2 TRBV28 - - TGTGCCAGCAGCTCTTCGGCACTAGCCCTCACCGGGGAGCTGTTTTTT CASSSSALALTGELFF
TRBJ1-6 TRBV7-2 - TRBD1 TGTGCCAGCAGCTTAGGGGGACAGTTAAATTCACCCCTCCACTTT CASSLGGQLNSPLHF
TRBJ2-3 TRBV6-5 once - TGTGCCAGCAGTTTGGGCGGCACAGATACGCAGTATTTT CASSLGGTDTQYF
TRBJ2-5 TRBV5-1 few TRBD2 TGCGCCAGCAGCCCACTAGCGGGCCCTCAAGAGACCCAGTACTTC CASSPLAGPQETQYF
TRBJ2-1 TRBV27 - TRBD1 TGTGCCAGCAGTTTATCCCAGGGGGCATACAATGAGCAGTTCTTC CASSLSQGAYNEQFF
TRBJ2-7 TRBV19 - TRBD1 TGTGCCAGTAGTATTCAGGGACAGGGGGCTTCCTACGAGCAGTACTTC CASSIQGQGASYEQYF
TRBJ2-7 TRBV7-9 - - TGTTCCAGCAGTCCAGGGTGGCCCCAGTTGGTAGAGCAGTACTTC CSSSPGWPQLVEQYF
TRBJ1-4 TRBV6-1 - - TGTGCCAGCAGTGAAGCGAGAGGGTGGAGCGCGAGTGAAAAACTGTTTTTT CASSEARGWSASEKLFF
TRBJ2-3 TRBV28 - TRBD2 TGTGCCAGCAGTAGACTAGCGGGAGAGGCAGATACGCAGTATTTT CASSRLAGEADTQYF
TRBJ1-2 TRBV29-1 - TRBD1 TGCAGCGTTGAACTGACAGGGAAAGGCTACACCTTC CSVELTGKGYTF
TRBJ1-3 TRBV27 once - TGTGCCAGCAGTTTATCCCCCAGAATCGCCGGAAACACCATATATTTT CASSLSPRIAGNTIYF
TRBJ2-1 TRBV28 - TRBD2 TGTGCCAGCAGTTTCAGAGACCGGGGACTAGCGGGAGGTTACAATGAGCAGTTCTTC CASSFRDRGLAGGYNEQFF
TRBJ2-7 TRBV11-2 few - TGTGCCAGCAGCTTAGCCAGGGGTGGCTACGAGCAGTACTTC CASSLARGGYEQYF
TRBJ1-1 TRBV29-1 - TRBD1 TGCAGCGTTCTAGGGGGCCAATTGAACACTGAAGCTTTCTTT CSVLGGQLNTEAFF
TRBJ2-1 TRBV18 once - TGTGCCAGCTCCCGGGGGGGACAGAGCTCCTACAATGAGCAGTTCTTC CASSRGGQSSYNEQFF
TRBJ2-1 TRBV11-2 once TRBD2 TGTGCCAGCCGTTCGCTAGCGGGAGACCCAAGGTCTTGGGTAAAGCAGTTCTTC CASRSLAGDPRSWVKQFF
TRBJ2-5 TRBV30 - TRBD2 TGTGCCTGGAGGGGGGGACTAGCGGGACAGACCCAGTACTTC CAWRGGLAGQTQYF
TRBJ2-1 TRBV11-3 - TRBD2 TGTGCCAGCAGCATCGGACTAGCGGGAGCTGGGAATGAGCAGTTCTTC CASSIGLAGAGNEQFF
TRBJ2-3 TRBV6-1 few - TGTGCCAGCAGTGAAGCTCTGGGGAGTAGCACAGATACGCAGTATTTT CASSEALGSSTDTQYF
TRBJ2-7 TRBV9 - TRBD2 TGTGCCAGCAGCTCGGGGGTAGCGGGGACCTACGAGCAGTACTTC CASSSGVAGTYEQYF